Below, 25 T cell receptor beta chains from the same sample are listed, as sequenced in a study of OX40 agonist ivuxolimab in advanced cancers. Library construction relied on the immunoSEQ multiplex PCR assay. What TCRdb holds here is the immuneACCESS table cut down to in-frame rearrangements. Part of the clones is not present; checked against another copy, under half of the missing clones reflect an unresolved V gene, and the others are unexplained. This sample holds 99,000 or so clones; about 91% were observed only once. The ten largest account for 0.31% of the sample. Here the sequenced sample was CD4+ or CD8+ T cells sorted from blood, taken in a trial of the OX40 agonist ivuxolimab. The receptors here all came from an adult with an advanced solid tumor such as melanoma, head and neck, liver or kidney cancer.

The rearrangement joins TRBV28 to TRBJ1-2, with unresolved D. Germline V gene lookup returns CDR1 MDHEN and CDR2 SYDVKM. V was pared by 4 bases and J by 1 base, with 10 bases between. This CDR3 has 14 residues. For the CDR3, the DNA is TGTGCCAGCAGTTGGTTTAGGGTTAACTATGGCTACACCTTC. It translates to CASSWFRVNYGYTF.

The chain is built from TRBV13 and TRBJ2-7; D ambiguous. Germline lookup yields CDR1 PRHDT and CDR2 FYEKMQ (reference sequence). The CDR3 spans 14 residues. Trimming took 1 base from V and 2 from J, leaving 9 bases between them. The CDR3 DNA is TGTGCCAGCAGCTTAGACGGTAGGGCCTACGAGCAGTACTTC. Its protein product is CASSLDGRAYEQYF. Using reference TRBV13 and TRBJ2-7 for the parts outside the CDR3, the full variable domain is AAGVIQSPRHLIKEKRETATLKCYPIPRHDTVYWYQQGPGQDPQFLISFYEKMQSDKGSIPDRFSAQQFSDYHSELNMSSLELGDSALYFCASSLDGRAYEQYFGPGTRLTVT.

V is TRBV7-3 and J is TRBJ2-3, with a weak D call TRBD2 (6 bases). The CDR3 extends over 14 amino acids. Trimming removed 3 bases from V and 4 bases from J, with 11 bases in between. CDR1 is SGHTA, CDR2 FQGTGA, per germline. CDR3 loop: CASSLGGTPDTQYF. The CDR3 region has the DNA TGTGCCAGCAGCTTGGGCGGGACCCCAGATACGCAGTATTTT.

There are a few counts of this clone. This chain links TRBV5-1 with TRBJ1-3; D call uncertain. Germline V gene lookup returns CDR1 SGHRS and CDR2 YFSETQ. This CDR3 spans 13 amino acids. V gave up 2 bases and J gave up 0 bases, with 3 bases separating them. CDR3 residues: CASSFSSGNTIYF. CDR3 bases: TGCGCCAGCAGCTTCAGCTCTGGAAACACCATATATTTT.

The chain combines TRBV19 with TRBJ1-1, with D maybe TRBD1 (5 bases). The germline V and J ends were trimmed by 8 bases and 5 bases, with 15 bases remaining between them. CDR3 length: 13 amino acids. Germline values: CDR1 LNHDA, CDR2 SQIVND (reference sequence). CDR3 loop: CASSETVSTEAFF. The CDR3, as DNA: TGTGCCAGTTCCGAGACAGTTAGTACTGAAGCTTTCTTT.

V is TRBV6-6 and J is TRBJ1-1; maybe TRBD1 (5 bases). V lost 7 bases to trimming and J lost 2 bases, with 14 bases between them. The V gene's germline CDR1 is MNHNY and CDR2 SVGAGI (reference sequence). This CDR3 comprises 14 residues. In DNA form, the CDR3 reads TGTGCCAGCAAACTATTGACAGACAACACTGAAGCTTTCTTT. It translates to CASKLLTDNTEAFF.

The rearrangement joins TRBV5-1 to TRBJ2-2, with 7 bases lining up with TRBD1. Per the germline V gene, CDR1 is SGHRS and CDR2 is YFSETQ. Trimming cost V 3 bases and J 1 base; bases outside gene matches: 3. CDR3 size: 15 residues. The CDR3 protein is CASSWGQQNTGELFF. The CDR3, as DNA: TGCGCCAGCAGCTGGGGACAGCAGAACACCGGGGAGCTGTTTTTT.

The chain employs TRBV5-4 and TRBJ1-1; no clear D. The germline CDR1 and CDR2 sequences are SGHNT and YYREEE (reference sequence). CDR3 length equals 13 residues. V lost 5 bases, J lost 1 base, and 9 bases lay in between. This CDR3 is CASSRQWNTEAFF. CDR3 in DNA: TGTGCCAGCAGTAGGCAATGGAACACTGAAGCTTTCTTT.

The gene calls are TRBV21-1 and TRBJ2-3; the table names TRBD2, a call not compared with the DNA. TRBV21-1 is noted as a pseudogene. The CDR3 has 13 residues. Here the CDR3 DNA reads TGTGCCAGCAGCAAAGGTCGGACAGATACGCAGTATTTT. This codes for CASSKGRTDTQYF.

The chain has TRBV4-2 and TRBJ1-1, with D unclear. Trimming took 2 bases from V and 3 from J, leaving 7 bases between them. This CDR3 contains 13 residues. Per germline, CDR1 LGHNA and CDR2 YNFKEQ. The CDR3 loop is CASSQRRDTEAFF. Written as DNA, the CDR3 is TGTGCCAGCAGCCAAAGACGGGACACTGAAGCTTTCTTT.

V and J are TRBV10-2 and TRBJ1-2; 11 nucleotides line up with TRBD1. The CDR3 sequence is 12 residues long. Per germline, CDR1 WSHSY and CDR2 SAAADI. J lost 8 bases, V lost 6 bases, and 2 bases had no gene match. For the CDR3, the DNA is TGCGCCAGCAGCGGGGACAGGGGGGGCTACACCTTC. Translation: CASSGDRGGYTF.

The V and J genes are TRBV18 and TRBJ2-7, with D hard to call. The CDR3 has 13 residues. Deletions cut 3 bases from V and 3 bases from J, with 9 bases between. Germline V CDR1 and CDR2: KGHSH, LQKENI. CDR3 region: CASSPDSGYEQYF. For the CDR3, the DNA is TGTGCCAGCTCACCGGATTCGGGCTACGAGCAGTACTTC.

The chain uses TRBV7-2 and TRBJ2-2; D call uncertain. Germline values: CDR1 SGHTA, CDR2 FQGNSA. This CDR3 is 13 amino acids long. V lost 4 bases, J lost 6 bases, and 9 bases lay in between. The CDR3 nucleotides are TGTGCCAGCAGCTCAGATCGTCCCGGGGAGCTGTTTTTT. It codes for CASSSDRPGELFF.

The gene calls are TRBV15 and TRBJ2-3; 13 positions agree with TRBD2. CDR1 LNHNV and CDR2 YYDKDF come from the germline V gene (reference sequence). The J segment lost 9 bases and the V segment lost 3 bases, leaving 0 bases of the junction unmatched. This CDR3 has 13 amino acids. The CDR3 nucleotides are TGTGCCACCAGCAGGGGACTAGCGGGAACGCAGTATTTT. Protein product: CATSRGLAGTQYF.

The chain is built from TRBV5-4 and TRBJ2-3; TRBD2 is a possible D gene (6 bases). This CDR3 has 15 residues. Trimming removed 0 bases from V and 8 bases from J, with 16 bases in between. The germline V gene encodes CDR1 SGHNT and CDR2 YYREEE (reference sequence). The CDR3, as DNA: TGTGCCAGCAGCTTGGCCAAGGAGGGGCACGGTACGCAGTATTTT. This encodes CASSLAKEGHGTQYF.

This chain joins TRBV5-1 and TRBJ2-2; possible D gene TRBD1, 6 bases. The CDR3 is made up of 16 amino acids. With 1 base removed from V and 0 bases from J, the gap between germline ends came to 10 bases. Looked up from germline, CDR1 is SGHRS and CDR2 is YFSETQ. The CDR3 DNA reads TGCGCCAGCAGCTTGATACAGGGAACGAACACCGGGGAGCTGTTTTTT. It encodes CASSLIQGTNTGELFF. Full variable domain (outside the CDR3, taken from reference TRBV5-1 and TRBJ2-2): KAGVTQTPRYLIKTRGQQVTLSCSPISGHRSVSWYQQTPGQGLQFLFEYFSETQRNKGNFPGRFSGRQFSNSRSEMNVSTLELGDSALYLCASSLIQGTNTGELFFGEGSRLTVL.

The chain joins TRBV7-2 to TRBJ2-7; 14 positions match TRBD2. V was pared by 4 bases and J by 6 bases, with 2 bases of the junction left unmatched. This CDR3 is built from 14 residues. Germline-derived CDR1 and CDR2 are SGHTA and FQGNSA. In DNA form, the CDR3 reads TGTGCCAGCAGCTGGGGACTAGCGGGAGTCGAGCAGTACTTC. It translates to CASSWGLAGVEQYF.

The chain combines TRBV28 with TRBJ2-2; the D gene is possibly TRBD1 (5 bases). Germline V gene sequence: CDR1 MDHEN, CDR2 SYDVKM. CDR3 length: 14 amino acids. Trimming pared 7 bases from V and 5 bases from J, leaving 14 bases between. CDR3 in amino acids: CASKTLTVTGELFF. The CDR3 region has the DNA TGTGCCAGCAAGACTCTGACAGTAACCGGGGAGCTGTTTTTT.

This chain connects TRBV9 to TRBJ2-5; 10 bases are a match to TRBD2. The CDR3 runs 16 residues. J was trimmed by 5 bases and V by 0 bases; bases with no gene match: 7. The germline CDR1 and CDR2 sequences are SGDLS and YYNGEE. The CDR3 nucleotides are TGTGCCAGCAGCGTAGGGATAGCGGGAGGAGCTGAGACCCAGTACTTC. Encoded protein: CASSVGIAGGAETQYF. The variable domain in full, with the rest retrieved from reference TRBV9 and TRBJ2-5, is DSGVTQTPKHLITATGQRVTLRCSPRSGDLSVYWYQQSLDQGLQFLIQYYNGEERAKGNILERFSAQQFPDLHSELNLSSLELGDSALYFCASSVGIAGGAETQYFGPGTRLLVL.

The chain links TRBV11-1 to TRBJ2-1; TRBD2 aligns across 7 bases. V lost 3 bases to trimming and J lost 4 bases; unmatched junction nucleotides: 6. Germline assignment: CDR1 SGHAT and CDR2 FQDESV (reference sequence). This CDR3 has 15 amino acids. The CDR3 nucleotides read TGTGCCAGCAGCTTCGGAGGGAGGGAATACAATGAGCAGTTCTTC. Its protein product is CASSFGGREYNEQFF.

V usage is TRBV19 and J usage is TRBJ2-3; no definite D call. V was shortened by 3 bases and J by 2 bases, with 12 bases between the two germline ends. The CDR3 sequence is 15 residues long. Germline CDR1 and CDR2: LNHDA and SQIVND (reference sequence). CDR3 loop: CASSIWPSNTDTQYF. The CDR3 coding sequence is TGTGCCAGTAGTATTTGGCCCTCCAACACAGATACGCAGTATTTT.

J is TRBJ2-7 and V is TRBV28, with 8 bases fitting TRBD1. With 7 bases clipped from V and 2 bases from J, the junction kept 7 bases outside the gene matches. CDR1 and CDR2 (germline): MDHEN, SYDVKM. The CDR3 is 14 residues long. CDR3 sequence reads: CASTLQGGPYEQYF. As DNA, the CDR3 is TGTGCCAGCACACTACAGGGGGGACCCTACGAGCAGTACTTC.

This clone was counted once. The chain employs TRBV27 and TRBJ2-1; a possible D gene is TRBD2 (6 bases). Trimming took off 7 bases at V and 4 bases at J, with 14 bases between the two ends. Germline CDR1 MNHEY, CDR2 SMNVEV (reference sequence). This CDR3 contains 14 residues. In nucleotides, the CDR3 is TGTGCCAGCACCCCCCTAGCGAATTACAATGAGCAGTTCTTC. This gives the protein CASTPLANYNEQFF.

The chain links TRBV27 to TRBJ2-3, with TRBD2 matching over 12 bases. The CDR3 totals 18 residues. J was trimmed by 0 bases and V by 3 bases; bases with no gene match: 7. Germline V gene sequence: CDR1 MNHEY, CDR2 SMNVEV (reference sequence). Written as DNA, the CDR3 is TGTGCCAGCAGTTTCTTACTAGCGGGAGGACCGAGCACAGATACGCAGTATTTT. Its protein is CASSFLLAGGPSTDTQYF.

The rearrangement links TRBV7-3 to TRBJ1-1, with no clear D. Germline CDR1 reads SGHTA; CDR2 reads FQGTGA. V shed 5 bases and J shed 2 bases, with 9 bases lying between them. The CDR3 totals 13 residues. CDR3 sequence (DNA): TGTGCCAGCAGCCCTAACGTTAACACTGAAGCTTTCTTT. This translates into CASSPNVNTEAFF.